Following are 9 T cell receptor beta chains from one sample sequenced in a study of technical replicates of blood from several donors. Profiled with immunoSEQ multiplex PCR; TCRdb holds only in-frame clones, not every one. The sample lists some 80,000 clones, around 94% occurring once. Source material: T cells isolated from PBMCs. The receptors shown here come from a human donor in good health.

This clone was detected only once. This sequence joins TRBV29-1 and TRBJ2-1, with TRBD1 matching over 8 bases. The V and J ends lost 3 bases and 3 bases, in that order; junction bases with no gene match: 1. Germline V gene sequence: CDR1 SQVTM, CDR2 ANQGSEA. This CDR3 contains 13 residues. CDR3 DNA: TGCAGCGTTGACGGGACAGGCTACAATGAGCAGTTCTTC. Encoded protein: CSVDGTGYNEQFF.

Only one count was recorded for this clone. The CDR3 DNA follows: TGTGCCAGCAGGCCTGAGGTTAGCTCCTACGAGCAGTACTTC. This codes for CASRPEVSSYEQYF. The chain combines TRBV5-4 with TRBJ2-7; D is ambiguous. In germline, CDR1 is SGHNT, CDR2 YYREEE (reference sequence). CDR3 length: 14 amino acids. V was shortened by 5 bases and J by 0 bases, with 12 bases between the two germline ends.

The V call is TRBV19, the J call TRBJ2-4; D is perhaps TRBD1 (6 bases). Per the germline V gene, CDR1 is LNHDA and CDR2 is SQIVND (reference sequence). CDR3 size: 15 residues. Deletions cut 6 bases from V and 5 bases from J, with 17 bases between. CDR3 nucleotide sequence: TGTGCCAGTAGCCACCCAGGGGCAGGGGAAAACATTCAGTACTTC. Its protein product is CASSHPGAGENIQYF.

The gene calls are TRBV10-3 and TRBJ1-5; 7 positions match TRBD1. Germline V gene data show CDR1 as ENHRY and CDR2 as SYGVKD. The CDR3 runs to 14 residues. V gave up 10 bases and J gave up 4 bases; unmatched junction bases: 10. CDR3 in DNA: TGTGCCACCGCAACAGGGGTCGGGAATCAGCCCCAGCATTTT. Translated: CATATGVGNQPQHF.

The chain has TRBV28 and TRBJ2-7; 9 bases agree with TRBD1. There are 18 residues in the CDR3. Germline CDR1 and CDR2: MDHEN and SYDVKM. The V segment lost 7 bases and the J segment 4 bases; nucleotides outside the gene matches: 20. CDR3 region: CASTLDRGNFWSSYEQYF. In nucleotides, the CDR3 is TGTGCCAGCACCCTAGACAGGGGGAATTTTTGGTCGTCATACGAGCAGTACTTC.

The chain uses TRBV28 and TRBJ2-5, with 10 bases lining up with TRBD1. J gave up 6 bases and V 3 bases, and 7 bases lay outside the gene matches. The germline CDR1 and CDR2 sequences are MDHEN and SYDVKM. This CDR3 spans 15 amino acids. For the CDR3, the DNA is TGTGCCAGCAGTTTCGGGGGACAGGGGCAGAAGACCCAGTACTTC. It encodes CASSFGGQGQKTQYF.

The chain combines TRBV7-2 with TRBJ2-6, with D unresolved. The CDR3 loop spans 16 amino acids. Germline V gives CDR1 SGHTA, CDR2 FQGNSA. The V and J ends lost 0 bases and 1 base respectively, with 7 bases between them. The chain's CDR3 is CASSLAPLSGANVLTF. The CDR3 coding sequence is TGTGCCAGCAGCTTAGCGCCACTGTCTGGGGCCAACGTCCTGACTTTC.

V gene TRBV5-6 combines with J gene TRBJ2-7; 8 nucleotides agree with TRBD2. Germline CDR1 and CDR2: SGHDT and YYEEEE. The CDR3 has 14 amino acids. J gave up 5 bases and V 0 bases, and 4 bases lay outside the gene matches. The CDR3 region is CASSLGLAYDEQYF. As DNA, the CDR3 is TGTGCCAGCAGCTTGGGACTAGCGTACGACGAGCAGTACTTC.

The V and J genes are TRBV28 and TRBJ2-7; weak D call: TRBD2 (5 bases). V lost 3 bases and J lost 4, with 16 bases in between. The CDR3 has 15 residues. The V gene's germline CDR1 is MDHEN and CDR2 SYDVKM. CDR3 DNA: TGTGCCAGCAGTTTGGAGGACGTATATCTTTACGAGCAGTACTTC. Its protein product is CASSLEDVYLYEQYF.